The source of this T cell receptor (beta chain) is a study of shared T cell receptors in the human thymus. The data were produced by immunoSEQ multiplex PCR, yet TCRdb's version contains in-frame clones alone and is incomplete. The repertoire includes hundreds of thousands of clones, 88% of them detected once, and 0.0095% to 0.012% sits in the top ten. The CDR3 extends over 15 amino acids. Trimming stripped 5 bases from V and 2 bases from J, with 16 bases between. The V gene's germline CDR1 is SGDLS and CDR2 YYNGEE. The data also belong to a second study, concerning human thymus T cells. This second study notes: Donors were healthy Finnish infants having corrective surgery for congenital heart defects. Thymic resections from corrective heart surgery supplied the tissue. In thymic and blood repertoires alike, V and J usage looked biased. There were highly overlapping thymic repertoires among unrelated individuals, as related research reported.

The chain is built from TRBV9 and TRBJ1-1; D uncertain. The clonotype comes from a boy under two years old with a congenital heart defect. The specimen was thymocytes. DNA of the CDR3: TGTGCCAGCAGTAAATTCGACACCCTTAACACTGAAGCTTTCTTT. Encoded protein: CASSKFDTLNTEAFF.